The 10 T cell receptor beta chains given below trace back to one sample, sequenced in a study of glioma-infiltrating T cells after dendritic cell vaccination. Profiling relied on immunoSEQ multiplex PCR, and the TCRdb table lists in-frame clones only, not all of them. In the table there are almost 90,000 clones, 80% to 85% of which are singletons. Regarding time point: after dendritic cell vaccination, including at tumor progression/relapse. The material was blood, obtained after dendritic cell vaccination. These receptors came from a human donor with glioblastoma.

The gene calls are TRBV5-4 and TRBJ2-5, with 7 bases lining up with TRBD1. The CDR3 is 13 amino acids. Germline-derived CDR1 and CDR2 are SGHNT and YYREEE (reference sequence). Trimming cost V 4 bases and J 2 bases; bases outside gene matches: 2. CDR3 loop: CASSGDRQETQYF. CDR3 in DNA: TGTGCCAGCAGCGGGGACAGACAAGAGACCCAGTACTTC.

This rearrangement joins TRBV5-4 to TRBJ1-2; possible D gene TRBD1, 5 bases. Germline assignment: CDR1 SGHNT and CDR2 YYREEE (reference sequence). The V and J ends lost 2 bases and 2 bases respectively, with 13 bases between them. This CDR3 region has 15 residues. The CDR3, as DNA: TGTGCCAGCAGCTTCCCGGGACTCCAAAACTATGGCTACACCTTC. Amino acids: CASSFPGLQNYGYTF.

The chain's CDR3 is CATTPGQGPNQPQHF. The CDR3 DNA follows: TGTGCCACCACCCCGGGACAGGGTCCTAATCAGCCCCAGCATTTT. The chain uses TRBV15 and TRBJ1-5, with 9 positions matching TRBD1. The ends lost 7 bases at V and 4 bases at J; junction bases unmatched: 8. CDR1 is LNHNV, CDR2 YYDKDF, per germline (reference sequence). The CDR3 totals 15 residues.

V usage is TRBV5-4 and J usage is TRBJ1-6, with D perhaps TRBD1 (5 bases). Germline V gene sequence: CDR1 SGHNT, CDR2 YYREEE (reference sequence). The ends were cut back, 4 bases at V and 11 bases at J, with 19 bases in the middle. This CDR3 has 15 amino acids. CDR3 amino acids: CASSQDTTGWAPLHF. In DNA form, the CDR3 reads TGTGCCAGCAGCCAGGACACAACCGGATGGGCACCCCTCCACTTT.

The genes are TRBV7-2 and TRBJ2-5, with D hard to call. This CDR3 is built from 14 residues. CDR1 and CDR2 from the germline V gene are SGHTA and FQGNSA. V was shortened by 1 base and J by 0 bases, with 6 bases between the two germline ends. DNA for the CDR3: TGTGCCAGCAGCTTAGGATCAGACCAAGAGACCCAGTACTTC. As protein: CASSLGSDQETQYF.

This clone was observed once. The chain joins TRBV7-2 to TRBJ1-3; perhaps TRBD1 as D (6 bases). V was pared by 5 bases and J by 0 bases, with 8 bases between. From germline, CDR1 is SGHTA and CDR2 FQGNSA. This CDR3 has 14 residues. The CDR3 reads CASSMDSSGNTIYF. The CDR3 region has the DNA TGTGCCAGCAGCATGGACAGCTCTGGAAACACCATATATTTT.

This clone was observed a handful of times. The rearrangement uses TRBV19 and TRBJ1-6, with TRBD1 as a possible D gene (5 bases). The V end lost 7 bases, the J end lost 6 bases, and 13 bases lay between the germline ends. The germline CDR1 and CDR2 sequences are LNHDA and SQIVND (reference sequence). This CDR3 has 14 residues. The CDR3 DNA sequence: TGTGCCAGTACAGGGAATTATGGTAATTCACCCCTCCACTTT. Protein sequence: CASTGNYGNSPLHF.

The chain couples TRBV7-8 to TRBJ1-6; no reliable D call. Germline V gene lookup returns CDR1 SGHVS and CDR2 FQNEAQ. CDR3 length: 14 residues. V was shortened by 2 bases and J by 6 bases, with 8 bases between the two germline ends. CDR3 sequence: CASSLNGINSPLHF. In DNA, the CDR3 is TGTGCCAGCAGCTTAAACGGGATTAATTCACCCCTCCACTTT.

J is TRBJ1-1 and V is TRBV11-2; no clear D. This CDR3 is built from 15 residues. Trimming cost V 1 base and J 0 bases, with 9 bases left between them. Per germline, CDR1 SGHAT and CDR2 FQNNGV. The CDR3 bases are TGTGCCAGCAGCTTAGGGGTTCAGGTGAACACTGAAGCTTTCTTT. Protein: CASSLGVQVNTEAFF.

For the CDR3, the DNA is TGTGCCAGCAGTGAAGGACAGCCCTATGGCTACACCTTC. It yields the protein CASSEGQPYGYTF. The chain joins TRBV6-1 to TRBJ1-2, with D possibly matching TRBD1 (5 bases). Trimming removed 1 base from V and 4 bases from J, with 7 bases in between. The CDR3 runs 13 residues. Germline V gene lookup returns CDR1 MNHNS and CDR2 SASEGT.